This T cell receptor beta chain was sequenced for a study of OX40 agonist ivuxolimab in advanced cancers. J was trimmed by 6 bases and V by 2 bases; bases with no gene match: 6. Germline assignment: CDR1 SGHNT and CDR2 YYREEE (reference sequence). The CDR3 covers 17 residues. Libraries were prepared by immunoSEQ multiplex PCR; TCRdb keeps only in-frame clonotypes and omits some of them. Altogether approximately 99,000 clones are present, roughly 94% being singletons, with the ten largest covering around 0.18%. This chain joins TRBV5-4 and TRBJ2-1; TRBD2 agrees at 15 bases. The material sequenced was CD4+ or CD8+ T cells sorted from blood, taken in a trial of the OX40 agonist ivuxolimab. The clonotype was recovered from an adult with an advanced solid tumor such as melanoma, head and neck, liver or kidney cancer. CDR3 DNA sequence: TGTGCCAGCAGCTTCAGGACTAGCGGGGGGGGCCCCAATGAGCAGTTCTTC. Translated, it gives CASSFRTSGGGPNEQFF.